The rows below give T cell receptor beta chains drawn from one sample of a study of T-cell reconstitution after alpha-beta-depleted transplantation in children. TCRdb redid the calling of the PCR reads with MiXCR, one entry per CDR3 protein. Of more than 550,000 distinct CDR3 sequences listed, roughly a tenth are singletons. This specimen consisted of PBMCs from the stem cell graft donor, obtained from the stem cell graft. The receptors shown here come from a human donor who donated a stem cell graft to a child with acute myeloid leukemia. CDR3s include the opening cysteine and the closing phenylalanine or tryptophan. A D gene is named only where the DNA matches it firmly. Size values are once, few and many counts, or a class for expanded clones, and some rows have none.

>TRBD1|13|-|TRBJ2-5|TRBV20-1
TGCAGTGCTACTACAGGGGTAGAGGAGACCCAGTACTTC
CSATTGVEETQYF
>-|15|few|TRBJ1-2|TRBV28
TGTGCCAGCAGTTTGGCGGGAGGGGAGGGGTATGGCTACACCTTC
CASSLAGGEGYGYTF
>-|14|-|TRBJ1-5|TRBV28
TGTGCCAGCAACAGGGTGGCGGGCAATCAGCCCCAGCATTTT
CASNRVAGNQPQHF
>-|16|many|TRBJ1-5|TRBV28
TGTGCCAGCAGTCCCTGGGCGGAGGGACGCAATCAGCCCCAGCATTTT
CASSPWAEGRNQPQHF
>-|11|-|TRBJ1-5|TRBV28
TGTGCCATCGACCACGGGGAGCTCTGGTATTTT
CAIDHGELWYF
>TRBD2|15|-|TRBJ2-5|TRBV27
TGTGCCAGCAGTTTATCTCCTTGGACTAGTGAGACCCAGTACTTC
CASSLSPWTSETQYF
>TRBD2|13|many|TRBJ2-1|TRBV27
TGTGCCAGCAGTTCCCTTTGGGACTACCAGAGGTTCTTC
CASSSLWDYQRFF
>TRBD2|12|-|TRBJ2-1|TRBV29-1
TGCAGCGCCACTAGCGGGAGCGGTGAGCAGTTCTTC
CSATSGSGEQFF
>TRBD2|18|few|TRBJ2-2|TRBV9
TGTGCCAGCAGCTCACCCGGGACTAGCGGGAGTTATACCGGGGAGCTGTTTTTT
CASSSPGTSGSYTGELFF
>-|14|few|TRBJ1-2|TRBV12-3/TRBV12-4
TGTGCCAGCACCCTAGGAGTCGTCTCGAATGGCTACACCTTC
CASTLGVVSNGYTF
>TRBD2|15|many|TRBJ2-7|TRBV20-1
TGCAGTGCTCTGGTTGAGGGGCGGGGGTCCTACGAGCAGTACTTC
CSALVEGRGSYEQYF
>-|12|-|TRBJ2-1|TRBV5-1
TGCGCCAGCAGCGCCCGAAACAATGAGCAGTTCTTC
CASSARNNEQFF
>-|14|-|TRBJ2-7|TRBV27
TGTGCCAGCAGTCTCTACGGACAGACGGGCGAGCAGTACTTC
CASSLYGQTGEQYF
>TRBD2|14|-|TRBJ2-7|TRBV20-1
TGCAGTGCTATTAGCGGGGGGAGCTCCGTAGAGCAGTACTTC
CSAISGGSSVEQYF
>-|12|many|TRBJ2-1|TRBV12-3/TRBV12-4
TGTGCCAGCAGTTTCTCCTGGGGTGAGCAGTTCTTC
CASSFSWGEQFF
>-|15|-|TRBJ2-7|TRBV7-3
TGTGCCAGCAGCCCCACCGGGAAGGGGGACTACGAGCAGTACTTC
CASSPTGKGDYEQYF
>-|19|-|TRBJ1-3|TRBV3-1
TGTGCCAGCAGCCAAGATTTAAACCTGCGGGGGGCTTCAGGAAACACCATATATTTT
CASSQDLNLRGASGNTIYF